The present T cell receptor (beta chain) was sequenced within a study of blood T cell repertoires in COVID-19. Study details: Material from acute and convalescent COVID-19 was sourced from the United States, Italy and Spain.

Only a few counts were recorded for this clone. This same CDR3 is encoded by further DNA sequences in the sample. As originally analysed: Counts of nucleated cells, estimated from reference gene primer amplification, were obtained. The protocol was immunoSEQ multiplex PCR, while the TCRdb copy is restricted to in-frame clones and leaves out a portion. That table supplies the V and J calls and clone size; D and trimming were determined from the DNA. This sample has roughly 99,000 clones, with about 86% found just once. Seattle patients were enrolled while actively infected and followed longitudinally. Trimming took 4 bases from V and 3 from J, leaving 4 bases between them. The CDR3 spans 11 residues. CDR1 is LNHDA and CDR2 is SQIVND in the germline V gene (reference sequence).

Input material: peripheral blood. V usage is TRBV19 and J usage is TRBJ2-7; D gene uncertain. The receptor was derived from a man aged 50-59 years with COVID-19, enrolled during active disease. CDR3 coding DNA: TGTGCCAGTAGTAACAGCTACGAGCAGTACTTC. This sequence encodes CASSNSYEQYF.